These T cell receptor beta chains were read from a single sample in a study of human T cells and chemical hapten exposure. TCRdb processed the RACE reads anew with MiXCR; each CDR3 protein has one entry. In the table there are 30,000 to 40,000 distinct CDR3 sequences, 12% of which are singletons. The sample consisted of whole blood, taken in connection with sensitization to the hapten diphenylcyclopropenone (DPC). The source is a woman in her thirties or forties with alopecia areata. Some clones in this sample may be carry-over from other donors' samples. Each CDR3 is given with its conserved first and last residue. The D gene is left open where the match is weak. Clone size, where shown, is once, few, many, or a class for clones that have expanded.

V gene: TRBV18
CDR3 length: 15
J gene: TRBJ1-5
clone size: few
D gene: TRBD1
CDR3 protein: CASSPGTGSPEPQHF
CDR3 DNA: TGTGCCAGCTCACCCGGGACAGGTAGCCCGGAGCCCCAGCATTTT

V gene: TRBV28
CDR3 length: 14
J gene: TRBJ2-7
clone size: .
D gene: TRBD2
CDR3 protein: CASSPPGRVYEQYF
CDR3 DNA: TGTGCCAGCAGTCCCCCCGGGAGGGTGTACGAGCAGTACTTC

V gene: TRBV7-6
CDR3 length: 15
J gene: TRBJ2-7
clone size: .
D gene: .
CDR3 protein: CASRKDTGEQYEQYF
CDR3 DNA: TGTGCCAGCAGAAAAGACACCGGGGAACAATACGAGCAGTACTTC

V gene: TRBV7-8
CDR3 length: 16
J gene: TRBJ1-1
clone size: many
D gene: .
CDR3 protein: CASSPSLQPWNTEAFF
CDR3 DNA: TGTGCCAGCAGCCCCTCATTGCAACCGTGGAACACTGAAGCTTTCTTT

V gene: TRBV5-4
CDR3 length: 13
J gene: TRBJ2-3
clone size: many
D gene: .
CDR3 protein: CASSQDKADTQYF
CDR3 DNA: TGTGCCAGCAGCCAGGACAAGGCAGATACGCAGTATTTT

V gene: TRBV27
CDR3 length: 17
J gene: TRBJ2-3
clone size: many
D gene: TRBD2
CDR3 protein: CASSPNPSGRFTDTQYF
CDR3 DNA: TGTGCCAGCAGTCCGAACCCTAGCGGGAGGTTCACAGATACGCAGTATTTT

V gene: TRBV28
CDR3 length: 13
J gene: TRBJ2-2
clone size: .
D gene: .
CDR3 protein: CASVYGSTGELFF
CDR3 DNA: TGTGCCAGCGTTTATGGCTCCACCGGGGAGCTGTTTTTT

V gene: TRBV28
CDR3 length: 14
J gene: TRBJ1-5
clone size: few
D gene: .
CDR3 protein: CASSFQSSNQPQHF
CDR3 DNA: TGTGCCAGCAGTTTTCAGAGTAGCAATCAGCCCCAGCATTTT

V gene: TRBV4-2
CDR3 length: 14
J gene: TRBJ2-1
clone size: few
D gene: .
CDR3 protein: CASSQEEIAMKQFF
CDR3 DNA: TGTGCCAGCAGCCAAGAAGAAATAGCCATGAAGCAGTTCTTC

V gene: TRBV29-1
CDR3 length: 15
J gene: TRBJ2-5
clone size: .
D gene: TRBD2
CDR3 protein: CSVGLAGDIQETQYF
CDR3 DNA: TGCAGCGTCGGGCTAGCGGGAGACATACAAGAGACCCAGTACTTC

V gene: TRBV12-3/TRBV12-4
CDR3 length: 14
J gene: TRBJ1-4
clone size: .
D gene: .
CDR3 protein: CASSLALRAGGLFF
CDR3 DNA: TGTGCCAGCAGTTTAGCGCTCCGAGCAGGTGGGCTGTTTTTT

V gene: TRBV2
CDR3 length: 14
J gene: TRBJ1-2
clone size: many
D gene: .
CDR3 protein: CASTTDSNPSGYTF
CDR3 DNA: TGTGCCAGCACTACGGACAGCAATCCAAGCGGCTACACCTTC

V gene: TRBV5-1
CDR3 length: 13
J gene: TRBJ1-2
clone size: .
D gene: .
CDR3 protein: CASSLEGGNGYTF
CDR3 DNA: TGCGCCAGCAGCTTGGAAGGGGGGAATGGCTACACCTTC

V gene: TRBV5-1
CDR3 length: 17
J gene: TRBJ2-1
clone size: many
D gene: .
CDR3 protein: CASSSIGGAYSYNEQFF
CDR3 DNA: TGCGCCAGCAGCTCGATCGGGGGCGCATATTCCTACAATGAGCAGTTCTTC

V gene: TRBV7-9
CDR3 length: 14
J gene: TRBJ1-1
clone size: few
D gene: .
CDR3 protein: CASSLNGLNTEAFF
CDR3 DNA: TGTGCCAGCAGCTTAAACGGGTTGAACACTGAAGCTTTCTTT

V gene: TRBV29-1
CDR3 length: 10
J gene: TRBJ1-5
clone size: few
D gene: .
CDR3 protein: CSVGVQPQHF
CDR3 DNA: TGCAGCGTTGGGGTTCAGCCCCAGCATTTT